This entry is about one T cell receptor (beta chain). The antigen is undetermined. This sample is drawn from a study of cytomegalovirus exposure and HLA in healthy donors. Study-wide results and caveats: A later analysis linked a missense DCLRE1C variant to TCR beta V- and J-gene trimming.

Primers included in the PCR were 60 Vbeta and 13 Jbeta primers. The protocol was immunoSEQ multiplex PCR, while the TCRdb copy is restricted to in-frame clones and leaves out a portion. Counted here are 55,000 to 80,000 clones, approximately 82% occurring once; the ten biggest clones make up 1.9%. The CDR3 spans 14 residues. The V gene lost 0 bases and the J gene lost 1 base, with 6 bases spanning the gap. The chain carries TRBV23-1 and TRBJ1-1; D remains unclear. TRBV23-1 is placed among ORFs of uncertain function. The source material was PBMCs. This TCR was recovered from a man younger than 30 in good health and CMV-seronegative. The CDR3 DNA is TGCGCCAGCAGTCAATCTAAAGCGAACACTGAAGCTTTCTTT. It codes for CASSQSKANTEAFF.